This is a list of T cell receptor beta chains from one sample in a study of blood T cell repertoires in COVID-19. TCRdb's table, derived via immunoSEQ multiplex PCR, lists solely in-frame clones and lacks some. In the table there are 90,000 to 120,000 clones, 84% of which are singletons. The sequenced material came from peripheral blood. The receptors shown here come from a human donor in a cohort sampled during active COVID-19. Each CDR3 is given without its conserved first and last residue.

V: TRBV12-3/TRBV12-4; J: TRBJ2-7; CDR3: ASSFERYEQY
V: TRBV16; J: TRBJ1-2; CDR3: ASSLKFTGSGYT
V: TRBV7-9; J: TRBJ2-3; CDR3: ASSLQAGGTDTQY
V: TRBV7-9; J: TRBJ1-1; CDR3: ASSLEPMAARRAF
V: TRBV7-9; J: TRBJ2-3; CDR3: ASSSTPGQGPTDTQY
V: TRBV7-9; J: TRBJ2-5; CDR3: ASSLDRAQETQY
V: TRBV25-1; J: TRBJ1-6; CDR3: ASSDHQGALSNSPLH
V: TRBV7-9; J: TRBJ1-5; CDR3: ASVPGGEGNQPQH
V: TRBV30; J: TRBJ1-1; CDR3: AWSGSNTEAF
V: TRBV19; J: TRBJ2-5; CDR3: ASSTPGHRKETQY
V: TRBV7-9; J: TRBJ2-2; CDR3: ASSKEDTNTGELF
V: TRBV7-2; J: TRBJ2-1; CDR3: ASSSPGLAVSYNEQF
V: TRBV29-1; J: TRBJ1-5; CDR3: SAGTAFNQPQH
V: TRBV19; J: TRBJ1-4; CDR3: ASSLDSLNEKLF
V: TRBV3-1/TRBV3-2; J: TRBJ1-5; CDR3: ASSGAGGADTPQH
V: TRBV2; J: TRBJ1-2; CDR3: APRSGEGYGYT
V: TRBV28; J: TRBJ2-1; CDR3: ASSLWGQRNEQF
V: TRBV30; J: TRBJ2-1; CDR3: AWSVGLAGVLGNEQF
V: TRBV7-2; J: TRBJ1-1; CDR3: ASSFQGDNTEAF
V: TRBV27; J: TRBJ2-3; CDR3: ASSSRPLAGGGTDTQY
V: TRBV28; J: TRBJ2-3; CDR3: ASSSQGIGTDTQY
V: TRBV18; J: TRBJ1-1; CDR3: ASSPGAGMNTEAF
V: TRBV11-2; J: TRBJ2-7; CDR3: ASSFRTVPYEQY
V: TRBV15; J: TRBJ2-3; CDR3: ATSRGGNTDTQY